The TCR beta chain described here comes from a study of human T cells and chemical hapten exposure. As for the study in general: Donors were sensitized with 2% DPC on the upper inner arm.

CDR1 MNHNS and CDR2 SASEGT come from the germline V gene. The CDR3 loop spans 16 amino acids. V lost 5 bases, J lost 4 bases, and 12 bases stayed unmatched. Time point noted: patch test 1, 2 weeks after DPC sensitization. Stated treatment: therapeutic diphenylcyclopropenone sensitization with weekly scalp DPC. The study's library attached unique molecular identifiers to single cDNA molecules. Using its own MiXCR run on the RACE reads, TCRdb lists one record per CDR3 protein. The sample carries nearly 350,000 distinct CDR3 sequences, around 7% recorded once. The sample here was whole blood, taken in connection with sensitization to the hapten diphenylcyclopropenone (DPC). The source of this sequence is a woman aged 18-35 years with alopecia areata. Some clones in this sample may be carry-over from other donors' samples. V gene TRBV6-1 combines with J gene TRBJ1-2, with 8 bases lining up with TRBD1. The CDR3: CASSLMTGEDPYGYTF. The DNA for the CDR3 is TGTGCCAGCAGTCTTATGACAGGGGAGGACCCCTATGGCTACACCTTC.